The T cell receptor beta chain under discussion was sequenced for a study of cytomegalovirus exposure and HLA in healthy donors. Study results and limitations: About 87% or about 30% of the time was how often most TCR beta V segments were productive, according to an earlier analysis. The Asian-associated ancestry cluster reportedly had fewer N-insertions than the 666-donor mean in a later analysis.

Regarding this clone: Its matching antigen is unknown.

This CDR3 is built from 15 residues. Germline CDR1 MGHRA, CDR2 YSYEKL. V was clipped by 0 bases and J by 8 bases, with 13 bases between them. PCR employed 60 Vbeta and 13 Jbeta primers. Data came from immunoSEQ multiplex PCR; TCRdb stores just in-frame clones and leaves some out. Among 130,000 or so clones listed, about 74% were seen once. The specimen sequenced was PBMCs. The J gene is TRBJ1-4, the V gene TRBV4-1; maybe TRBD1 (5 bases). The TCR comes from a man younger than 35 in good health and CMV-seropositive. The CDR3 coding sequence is TGCGCCAGCAGCCAAGATCGGGGGAGGTACGAAAAACTGTTTTTT. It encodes CASSQDRGRYEKLFF.